This TCR beta chain was captured in a study of cytomegalovirus exposure and HLA in healthy donors. 60 Vbeta and 13 Jbeta primers were used in PCR. Some clones are missing from TCRdb's copy, which holds only in-frame ones; the method was immunoSEQ multiplex PCR. The table has over 100,000 clones, about 80% seen once. V was trimmed by 5 bases and J by 6 bases, leaving 14 bases between them. This CDR3 contains 15 residues. The germline V gene has CDR1 MNHEY and CDR2 SMNVEV (reference sequence). This TCR was sampled from a human donor in good health. This chain joins TRBV27 and TRBJ1-6; unclear D gene. Input material: PBMCs. The CDR3 nucleotides read TGTGCCAGCAGTGGGAGGAATACTCTTAATTCACCCCTCCACTTT. Translation gives CASSGRNTLNSPLHF.